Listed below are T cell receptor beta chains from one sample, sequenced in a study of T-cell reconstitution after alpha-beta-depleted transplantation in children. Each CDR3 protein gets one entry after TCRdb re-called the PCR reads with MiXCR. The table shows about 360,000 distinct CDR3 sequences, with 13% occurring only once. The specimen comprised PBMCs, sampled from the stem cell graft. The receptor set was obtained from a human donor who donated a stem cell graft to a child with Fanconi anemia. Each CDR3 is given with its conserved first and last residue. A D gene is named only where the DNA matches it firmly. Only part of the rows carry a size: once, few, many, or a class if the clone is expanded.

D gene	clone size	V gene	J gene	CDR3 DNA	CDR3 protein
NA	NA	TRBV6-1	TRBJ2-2	TGTGCCAGCACTGAGGTCGGGGAGCTGTTTTTT	CASTEVGELFF
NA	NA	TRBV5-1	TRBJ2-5	TGCGCCAGCAGCTTGGGCACCCTAGAGGCCCAGTACTTC	CASSLGTLEAQYF
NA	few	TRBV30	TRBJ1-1	TGTGCCTGGAGTGTACGAGGGGGGACTGAAGCTTTCTTT	CAWSVRGGTEAFF
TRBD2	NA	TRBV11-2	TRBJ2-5	TGTGCCAGCAGCTTAGTTCGATTTAGCGGGGGGGCTGTGGAAGAGACCCAGTACTTC	CASSLVRFSGGAVEETQYF
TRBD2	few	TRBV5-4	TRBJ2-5	TGTGCCAGCAGCTTCCCCACGGGGGGGCGGGAGACCCAGTACTTC	CASSFPTGGRETQYF
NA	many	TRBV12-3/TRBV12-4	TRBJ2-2	TGTGCCAGCAGTTTCCGCGCGGACACCGGGGAGCTGTTTTTT	CASSFRADTGELFF
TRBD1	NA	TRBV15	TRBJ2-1	TGTGCCACCAGCAGAGATCAGGGGGTAGAGCAGTTCTTC	CATSRDQGVEQFF
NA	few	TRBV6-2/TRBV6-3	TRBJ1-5	TGTGCCAGCAGTCCCCGGACGGGGGGTGTAATATATCAGCCCCAGCATTTT	CASSPRTGGVIYQPQHF
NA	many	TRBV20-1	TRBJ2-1	TGCAGTGCTCCCGACCTCCGGGGAGGGGGCAGTGAGCAGTTCTTC	CSAPDLRGGGSEQFF
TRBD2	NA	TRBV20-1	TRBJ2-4	TGCAGTGCGGATGGAAGAGCGGGGGACGCCAAAAACATTCAGTACTTC	CSADGRAGDAKNIQYF
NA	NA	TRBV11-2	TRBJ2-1	TGTGCCAGCAGCTTAGGAGGGGAGCGTCGGCCGGTCTTC	CASSLGGERRPVF
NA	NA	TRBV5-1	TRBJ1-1	TGCGCCAGCAGCCTGACGGTGACTGAAGCTTTCTTT	CASSLTVTEAFF
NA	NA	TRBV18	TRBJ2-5	TGTGCCAGCTCACCAATGGTGAGGCAAGAGACCCAGTACTTC	CASSPMVRQETQYF
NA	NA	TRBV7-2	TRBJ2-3	TGTGCCAGCAGCTTAGGGGTGGTGGGGCCAGATACGCAGTATTTT	CASSLGVVGPDTQYF
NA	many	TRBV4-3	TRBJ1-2	TGCGCCAGCAGCCAATTGGCCGGGACTTTGAGGGGCTACACCTTC	CASSQLAGTLRGYTF
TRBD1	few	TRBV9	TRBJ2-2	TGTGCCAGCGGCCCTGGGGACAGGGTCACCGGGGAGCTGTTTTTT	CASGPGDRVTGELFF
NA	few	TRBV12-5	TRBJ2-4	TGTGCTAGTGGTTTGGTAGGACAGGGCGCGGGGGACATTCAGTACTTC	CASGLVGQGAGDIQYF
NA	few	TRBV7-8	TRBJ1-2	TGTGCCAGCAGTACTGGACAGACCTATGGCTACACCTTC	CASSTGQTYGYTF
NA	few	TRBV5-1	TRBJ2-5	TGCGCCAGCAGCTTGGTTGACGGGACGGAGACCCAGTACTTC	CASSLVDGTETQYF
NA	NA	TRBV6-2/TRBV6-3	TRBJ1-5	TGTGCCAGCAGTTACGCCCATTCCTGGGTCAGCAATCAGCCCCAGCATTTT	CASSYAHSWVSNQPQHF
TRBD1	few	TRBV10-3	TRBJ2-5	TGTGCCATCAGTGAGATGGGGACAGGGGTAGAGACCCAGTACTTC	CAISEMGTGVETQYF
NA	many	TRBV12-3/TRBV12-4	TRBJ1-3	TGTGCCAGCAGGTCCCAGGCCCACTCTGGAAACACCATATATTTT	CASRSQAHSGNTIYF
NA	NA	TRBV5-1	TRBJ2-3	TGCGCCAGCGCTACCGGGGAAACAGATACGCAGTATTTT	CASATGETDTQYF
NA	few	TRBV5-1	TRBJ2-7	TGCGCCAGCAGCGTCTCCGGGACACGCACCTACGAGCAGTACTTC	CASSVSGTRTYEQYF
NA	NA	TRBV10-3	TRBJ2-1	TGTGCCATCAGTGAGTCATGGGGGCGCAATGAGCAGTTCTTC	CAISESWGRNEQFF
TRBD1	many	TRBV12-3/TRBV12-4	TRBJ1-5	TGTGCCAGCAGTAGGACAGGGGTTGAGCCCCAGCATTTT	CASSRTGVEPQHF
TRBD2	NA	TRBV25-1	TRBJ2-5	TGTGCCAGCAGTGAATTAAAGCGGGGGGGACAAGAGACCCAGTACTTC	CASSELKRGGQETQYF
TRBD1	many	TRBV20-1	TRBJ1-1	TGCAGTGCCGGGGCGGGACAGGGAGCAAAAGCTTTCTTT	CSAGAGQGAKAFF
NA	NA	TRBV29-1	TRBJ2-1	TGCAGCGCCGTCGGGAATACACGTGATGAGCAGTTCTTC	CSAVGNTRDEQFF
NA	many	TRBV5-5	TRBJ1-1	TGTGCCAGCAGCTTAAGTGTGGACCGAACGAACACTGAAGCTTTCTTT	CASSLSVDRTNTEAFF
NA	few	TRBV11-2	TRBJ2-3	TGTGCCAGCAGCGCCACCCGACAGACAGATACGCAGTATTTT	CASSATRQTDTQYF
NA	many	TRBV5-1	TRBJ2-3	TGCGCCAGCAGACGAGGGAGCGGCAGCACAGATACGCAGTATTTT	CASRRGSGSTDTQYF
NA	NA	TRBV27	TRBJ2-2	TGTGCCAGCAGTTACCGCCCTCTACGGAGGAACACCGGGGAGCTGTTTTTT	CASSYRPLRRNTGELFF
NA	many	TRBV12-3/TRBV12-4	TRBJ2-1	TGTGCCAGCAGTTCCCGGCAGGGATCCTACAATGAGCAGTTCTTC	CASSSRQGSYNEQFF
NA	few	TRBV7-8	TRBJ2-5	TGTGCCAGCAGCTTAGTCCCCTCGGTGGGGGCACTACAAGAGACCCAGTACTTC	CASSLVPSVGALQETQYF
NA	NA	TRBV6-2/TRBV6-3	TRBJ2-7	TGTGCCAGCATCCTGACACGAGGGTCCCGGCAGTACTTC	CASILTRGSRQYF
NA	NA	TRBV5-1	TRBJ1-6	TGCGCCAGCAGCTTGGGGGGTAAGGAGTCACCCCTCCACTTT	CASSLGGKESPLHF
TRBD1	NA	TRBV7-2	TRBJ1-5	TGTGCCAGCAGCCGACGGGGGGGACAGGGATATCAGCCCCAGCATTTT	CASSRRGGQGYQPQHF
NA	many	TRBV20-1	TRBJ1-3	TGCAGTGCCCCACTTCTCTTACTATCTGGAAACACCATATATTTT	CSAPLLLLSGNTIYF
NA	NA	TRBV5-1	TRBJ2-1	TGCGCCAGCAGCTTGGACCCCGGGGGAGATTACAATGAGCAGTTCTTC	CASSLDPGGDYNEQFF
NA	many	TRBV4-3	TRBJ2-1	TGCGCCAGCAGCCTCCAGTCCGGGGGGCATGGCTTTGAGCAGTTCTTC	CASSLQSGGHGFEQFF
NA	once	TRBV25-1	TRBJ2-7	TGTGCCAGCAGTGAATCCGGGCAGGTCTCCTACGAGCAGTACTTC	CASSESGQVSYEQYF
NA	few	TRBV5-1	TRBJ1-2	TGCGCCAGCAGTTTCGACACGCACTATGGCTACACCTTC	CASSFDTHYGYTF
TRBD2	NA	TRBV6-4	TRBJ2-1	TGTGCCAGCAGCGCAAGACCGGGGGGTTCGTACAATGAGCAGTTCTTC	CASSARPGGSYNEQFF
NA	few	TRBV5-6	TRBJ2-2	TGTGCCAGCAGCAAGGTGGGGGGGCCCAACACCGGGGAGCTGTTTTTT	CASSKVGGPNTGELFF
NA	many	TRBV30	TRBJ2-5	TGTGCCTGGAACACGGGACCTCGCCAGACCCAGTACTTC	CAWNTGPRQTQYF
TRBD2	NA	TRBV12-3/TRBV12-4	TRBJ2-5	TGTGCCAGCAGTCTAGCGGGGGGGCCTGGGACCCAGTACTTC	CASSLAGGPGTQYF
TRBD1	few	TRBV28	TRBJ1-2	TGTGCCAGCACTCGGGCGACAGGGGTCGACTATGGCTACACCTTC	CASTRATGVDYGYTF
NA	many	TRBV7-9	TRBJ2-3	TGTGCCAGCAGCCAGGGGAACACAGATACGCAGTATTTT	CASSQGNTDTQYF
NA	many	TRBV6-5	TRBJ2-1	TGTGCCAGCAGTTCGACGGCGGATGAGCAGTTCTTC	CASSSTADEQFF